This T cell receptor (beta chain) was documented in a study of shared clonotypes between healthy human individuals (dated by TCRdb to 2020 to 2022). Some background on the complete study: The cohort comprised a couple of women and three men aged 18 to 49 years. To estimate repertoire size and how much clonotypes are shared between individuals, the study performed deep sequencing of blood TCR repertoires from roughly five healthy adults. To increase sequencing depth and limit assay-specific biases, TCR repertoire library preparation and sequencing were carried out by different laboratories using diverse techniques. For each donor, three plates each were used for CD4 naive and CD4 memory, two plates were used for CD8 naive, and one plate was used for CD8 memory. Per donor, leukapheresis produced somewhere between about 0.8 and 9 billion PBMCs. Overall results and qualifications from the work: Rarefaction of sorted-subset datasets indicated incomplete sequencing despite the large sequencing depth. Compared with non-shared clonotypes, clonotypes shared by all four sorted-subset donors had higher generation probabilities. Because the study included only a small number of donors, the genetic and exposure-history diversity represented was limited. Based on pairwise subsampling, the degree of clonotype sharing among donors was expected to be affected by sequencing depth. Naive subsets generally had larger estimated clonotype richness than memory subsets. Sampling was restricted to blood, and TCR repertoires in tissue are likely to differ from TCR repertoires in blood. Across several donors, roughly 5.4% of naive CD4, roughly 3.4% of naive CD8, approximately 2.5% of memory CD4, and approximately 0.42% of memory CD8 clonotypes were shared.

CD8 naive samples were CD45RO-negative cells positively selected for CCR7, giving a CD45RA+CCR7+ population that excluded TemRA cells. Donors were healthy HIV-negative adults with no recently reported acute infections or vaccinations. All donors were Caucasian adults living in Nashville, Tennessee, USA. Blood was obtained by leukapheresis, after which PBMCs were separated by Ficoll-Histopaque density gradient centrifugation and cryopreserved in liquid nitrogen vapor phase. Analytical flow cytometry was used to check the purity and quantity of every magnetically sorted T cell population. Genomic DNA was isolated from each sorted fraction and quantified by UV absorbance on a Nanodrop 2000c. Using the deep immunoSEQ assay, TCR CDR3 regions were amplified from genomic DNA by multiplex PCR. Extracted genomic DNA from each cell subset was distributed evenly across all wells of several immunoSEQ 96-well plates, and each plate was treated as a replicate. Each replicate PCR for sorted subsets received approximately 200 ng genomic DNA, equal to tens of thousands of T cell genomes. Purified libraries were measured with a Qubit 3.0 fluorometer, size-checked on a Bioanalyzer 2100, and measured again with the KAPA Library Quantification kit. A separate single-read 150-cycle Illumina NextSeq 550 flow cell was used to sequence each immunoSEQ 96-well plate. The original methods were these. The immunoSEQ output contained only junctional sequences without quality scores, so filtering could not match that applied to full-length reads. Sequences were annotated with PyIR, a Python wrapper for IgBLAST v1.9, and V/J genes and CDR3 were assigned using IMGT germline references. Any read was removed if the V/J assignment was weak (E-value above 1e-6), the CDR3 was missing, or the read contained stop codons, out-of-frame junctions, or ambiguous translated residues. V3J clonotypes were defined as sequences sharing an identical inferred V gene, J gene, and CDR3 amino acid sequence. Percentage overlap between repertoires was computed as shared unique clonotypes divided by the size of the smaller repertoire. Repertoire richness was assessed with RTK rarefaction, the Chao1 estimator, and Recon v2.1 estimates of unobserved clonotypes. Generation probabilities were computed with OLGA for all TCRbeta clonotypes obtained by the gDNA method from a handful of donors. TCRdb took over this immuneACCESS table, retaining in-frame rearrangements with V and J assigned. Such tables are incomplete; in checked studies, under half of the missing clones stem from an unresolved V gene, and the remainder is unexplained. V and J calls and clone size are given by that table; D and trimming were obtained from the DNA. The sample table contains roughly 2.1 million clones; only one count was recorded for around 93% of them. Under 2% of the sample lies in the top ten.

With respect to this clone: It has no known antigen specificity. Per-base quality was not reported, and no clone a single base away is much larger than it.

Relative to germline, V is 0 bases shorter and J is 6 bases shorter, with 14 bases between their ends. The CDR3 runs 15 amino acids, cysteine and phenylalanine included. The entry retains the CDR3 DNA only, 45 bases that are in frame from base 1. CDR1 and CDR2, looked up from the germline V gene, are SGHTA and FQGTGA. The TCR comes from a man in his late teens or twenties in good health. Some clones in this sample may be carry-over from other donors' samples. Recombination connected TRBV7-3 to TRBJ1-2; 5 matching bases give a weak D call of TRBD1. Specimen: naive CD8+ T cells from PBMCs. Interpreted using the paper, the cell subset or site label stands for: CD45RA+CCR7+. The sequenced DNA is TGTGCCAGCAGCTTAACGAGGGGACCCTTTGATGGCTACACCTTC. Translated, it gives CASSLTRGPFDGYTF.